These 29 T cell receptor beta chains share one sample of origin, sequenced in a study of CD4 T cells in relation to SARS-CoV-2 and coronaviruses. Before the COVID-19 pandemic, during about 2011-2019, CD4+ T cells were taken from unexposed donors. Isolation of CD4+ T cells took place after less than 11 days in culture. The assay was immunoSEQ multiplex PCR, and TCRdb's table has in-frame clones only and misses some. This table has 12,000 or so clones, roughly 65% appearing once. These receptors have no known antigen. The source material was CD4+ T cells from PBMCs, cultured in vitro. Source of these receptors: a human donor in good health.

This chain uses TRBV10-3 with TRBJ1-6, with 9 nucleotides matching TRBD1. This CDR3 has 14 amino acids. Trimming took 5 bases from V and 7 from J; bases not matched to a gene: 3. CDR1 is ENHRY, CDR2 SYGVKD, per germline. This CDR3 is CAISTGTGNSPLHF. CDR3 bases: TGTGCCATCAGTACCGGGACAGGGAATTCACCCCTCCACTTT.

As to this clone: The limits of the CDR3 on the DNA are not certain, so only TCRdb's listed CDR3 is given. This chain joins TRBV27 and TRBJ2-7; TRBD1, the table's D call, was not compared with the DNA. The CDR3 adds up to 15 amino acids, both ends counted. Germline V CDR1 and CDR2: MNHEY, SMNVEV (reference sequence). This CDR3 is CASSSSGQGSYEQYF.

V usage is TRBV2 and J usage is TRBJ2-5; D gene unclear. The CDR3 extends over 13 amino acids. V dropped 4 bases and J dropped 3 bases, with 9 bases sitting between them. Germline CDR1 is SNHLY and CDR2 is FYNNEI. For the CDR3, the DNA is TGTGCCAGCAGTGTGGAAAGGGAAGAGACCCAGTACTTC. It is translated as CASSVEREETQYF.

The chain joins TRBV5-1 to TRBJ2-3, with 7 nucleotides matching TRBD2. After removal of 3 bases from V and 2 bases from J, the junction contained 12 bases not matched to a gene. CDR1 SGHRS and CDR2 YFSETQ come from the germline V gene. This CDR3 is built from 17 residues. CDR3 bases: TGCGCCAGCAGCTATGGCGGGAGTCGGACCTACACAGATACGCAGTATTTT. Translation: CASSYGGSRTYTDTQYF.

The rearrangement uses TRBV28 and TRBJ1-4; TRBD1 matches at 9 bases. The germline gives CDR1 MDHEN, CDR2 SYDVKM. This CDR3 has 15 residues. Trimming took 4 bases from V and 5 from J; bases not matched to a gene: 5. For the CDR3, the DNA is TGTGCCAGCAGTTCACAGGGGGCGCAGAATGAAAAACTGTTTTTT. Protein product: CASSSQGAQNEKLFF.

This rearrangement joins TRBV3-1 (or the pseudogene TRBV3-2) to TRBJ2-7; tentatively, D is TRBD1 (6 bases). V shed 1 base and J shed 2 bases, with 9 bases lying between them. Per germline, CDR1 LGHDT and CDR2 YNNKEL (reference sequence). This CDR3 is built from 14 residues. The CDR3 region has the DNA TGTGCCAGCAGCCAAGGTGGGGGCGCCTACGAGCAGTACTTC. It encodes CASSQGGGAYEQYF.

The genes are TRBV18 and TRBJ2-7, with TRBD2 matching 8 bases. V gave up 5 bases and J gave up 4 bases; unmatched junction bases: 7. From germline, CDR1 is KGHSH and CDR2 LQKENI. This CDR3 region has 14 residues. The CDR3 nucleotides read TGTGCCAGCTCAACGGAACTAGCGGATTACGAGCAGTACTTC. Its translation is CASSTELADYEQYF.

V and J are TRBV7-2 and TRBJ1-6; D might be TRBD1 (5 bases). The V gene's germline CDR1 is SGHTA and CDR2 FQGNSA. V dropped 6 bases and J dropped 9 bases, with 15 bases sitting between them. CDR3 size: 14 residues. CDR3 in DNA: TGTGCCAGCAGTTACCGGCAGGGCGCTTCACCCCTCCACTTT. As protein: CASSYRQGASPLHF.

CDR3 sequence: CASSIPLTGRGNTIYF. DNA of the CDR3: TGTGCCAGTAGTATCCCCCTCACAGGGCGAGGAAACACCATATATTTT. J is TRBJ1-3 and V is TRBV19; D is possibly TRBD1 (6 bases). Germline values: CDR1 LNHDA, CDR2 SQIVND (reference sequence). V lost 3 bases, J lost 4 bases, and 16 bases lay in between. The CDR3 has 16 residues.

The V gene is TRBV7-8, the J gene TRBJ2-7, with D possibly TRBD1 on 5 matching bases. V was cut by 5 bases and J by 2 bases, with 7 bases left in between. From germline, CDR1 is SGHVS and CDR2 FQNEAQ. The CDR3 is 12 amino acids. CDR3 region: CASSPRAYEQYF. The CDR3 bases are TGTGCCAGCAGCCCCAGGGCCTACGAGCAGTACTTC.

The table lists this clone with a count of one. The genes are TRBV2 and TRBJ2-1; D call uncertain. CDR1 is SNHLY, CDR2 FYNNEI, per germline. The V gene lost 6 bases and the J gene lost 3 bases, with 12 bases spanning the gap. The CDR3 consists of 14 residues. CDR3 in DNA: TGTGCCAGCAGGCCAGCGTCAGGCTACAATGAGCAGTTCTTC. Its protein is CASRPASGYNEQFF.

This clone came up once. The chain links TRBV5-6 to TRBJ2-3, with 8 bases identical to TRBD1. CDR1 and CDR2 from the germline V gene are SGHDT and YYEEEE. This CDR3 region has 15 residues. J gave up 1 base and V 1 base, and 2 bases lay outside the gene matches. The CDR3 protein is CASSLLGQGTDTQYF. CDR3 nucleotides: TGTGCCAGCAGCTTGTTGGGACAGGGCACAGATACGCAGTATTTT.

The CDR3: CASSQDPGQASNQPQHF. The CDR3 DNA sequence: TGCGCCAGCAGCCAAGATCCGGGACAGGCAAGCAATCAGCCCCAGCATTTT. This chain joins TRBV4-1 and TRBJ1-5; 8 nucleotides agree with TRBD1. The CDR3 has 17 amino acids. The germline CDR1 and CDR2 sequences are MGHRA and YSYEKL. The V segment lost 0 bases and the J segment 1 base; nucleotides outside the gene matches: 5.

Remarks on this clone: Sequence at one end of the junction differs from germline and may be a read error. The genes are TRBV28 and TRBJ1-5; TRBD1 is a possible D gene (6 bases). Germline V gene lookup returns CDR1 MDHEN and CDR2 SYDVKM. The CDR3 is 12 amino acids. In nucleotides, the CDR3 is TGTGCCAGCACCTCCGGGACGACCGAGGGGGATTTT. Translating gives CASTSGTTEGDF.

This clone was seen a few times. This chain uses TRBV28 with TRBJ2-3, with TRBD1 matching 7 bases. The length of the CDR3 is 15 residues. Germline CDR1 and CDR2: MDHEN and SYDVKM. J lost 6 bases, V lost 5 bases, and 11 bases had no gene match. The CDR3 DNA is TGTGCCAGCAGTGCCCCGGGACAGTCAAGCGATACGCAGTATTTT. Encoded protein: CASSAPGQSSDTQYF.

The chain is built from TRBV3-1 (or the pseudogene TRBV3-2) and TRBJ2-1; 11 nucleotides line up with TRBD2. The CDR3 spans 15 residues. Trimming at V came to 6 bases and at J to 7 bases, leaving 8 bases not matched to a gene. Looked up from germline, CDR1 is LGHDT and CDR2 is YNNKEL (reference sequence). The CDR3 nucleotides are TGTGCCAGCAGTTCAACTAGCGGGAGAAGTAATGAGCAGTTCTTC. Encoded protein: CASSSTSGRSNEQFF.

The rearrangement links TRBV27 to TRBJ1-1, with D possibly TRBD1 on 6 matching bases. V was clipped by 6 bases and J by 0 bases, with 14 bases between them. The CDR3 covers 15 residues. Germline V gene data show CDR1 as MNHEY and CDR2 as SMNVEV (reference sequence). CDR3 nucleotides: TGTGCCAGCAGCCTCCAAGGACAGCTGAACACTGAAGCTTTCTTT. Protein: CASSLQGQLNTEAFF.

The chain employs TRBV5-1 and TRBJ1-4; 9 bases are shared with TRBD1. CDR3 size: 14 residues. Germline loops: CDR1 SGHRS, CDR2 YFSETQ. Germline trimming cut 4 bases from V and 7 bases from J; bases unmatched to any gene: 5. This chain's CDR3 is CASSPDRGSEKLFF. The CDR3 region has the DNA TGCGCCAGCAGCCCCGACAGGGGGAGTGAAAAACTGTTTTTT.

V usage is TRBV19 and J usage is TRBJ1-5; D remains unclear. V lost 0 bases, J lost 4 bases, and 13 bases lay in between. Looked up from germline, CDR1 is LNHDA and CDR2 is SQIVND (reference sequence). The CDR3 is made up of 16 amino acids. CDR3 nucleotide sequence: TGTGCCAGTAGTATAGAAGGCGCGTGGTCGAATCAGCCCCAGCATTTT. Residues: CASSIEGAWSNQPQHF.

CDR3: CASSPPGLTSQYF. CDR3 DNA sequence: TGTGCCAGCAGTCCGCCGGGACTAACATCTCAGTATTTT. The V gene is TRBV28, the J gene TRBJ2-3; 7 bases fit TRBD2. Germline loops: CDR1 MDHEN, CDR2 SYDVKM. The CDR3 has 13 residues. Trimming at V came to 5 bases and at J to 12 bases, leaving 11 bases not matched to a gene.

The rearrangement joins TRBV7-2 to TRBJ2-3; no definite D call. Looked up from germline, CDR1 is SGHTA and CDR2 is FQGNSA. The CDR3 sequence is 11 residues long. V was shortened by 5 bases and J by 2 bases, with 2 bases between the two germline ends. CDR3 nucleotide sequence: TGTGCCAGCAGCAACACAGATACGCAGTATTTT. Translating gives CASSNTDTQYF.

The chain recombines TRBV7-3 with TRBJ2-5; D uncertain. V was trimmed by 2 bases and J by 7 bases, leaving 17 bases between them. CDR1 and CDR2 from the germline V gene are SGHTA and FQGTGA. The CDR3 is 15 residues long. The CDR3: CASSLGQTSGGTQYF. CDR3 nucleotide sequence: TGTGCCAGCAGCTTAGGGCAGACCTCCGGTGGGACCCAGTACTTC.

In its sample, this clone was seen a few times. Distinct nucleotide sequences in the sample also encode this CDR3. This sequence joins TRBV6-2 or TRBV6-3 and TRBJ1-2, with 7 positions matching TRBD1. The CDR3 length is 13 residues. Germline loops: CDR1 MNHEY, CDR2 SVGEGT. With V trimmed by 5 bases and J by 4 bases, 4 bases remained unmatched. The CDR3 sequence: CASSLRDSYGYTF. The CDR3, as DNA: TGTGCCAGCAGTCTCCGGGACAGCTATGGCTACACCTTC.

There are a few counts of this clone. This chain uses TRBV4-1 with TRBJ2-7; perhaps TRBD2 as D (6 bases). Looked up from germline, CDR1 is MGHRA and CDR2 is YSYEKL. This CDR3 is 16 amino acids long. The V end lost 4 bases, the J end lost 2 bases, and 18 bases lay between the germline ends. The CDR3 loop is CASSRDRDSPTYEQYF. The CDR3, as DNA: TGCGCCAGCAGCCGAGACCGGGACTCCCCGACCTACGAGCAGTACTTC.

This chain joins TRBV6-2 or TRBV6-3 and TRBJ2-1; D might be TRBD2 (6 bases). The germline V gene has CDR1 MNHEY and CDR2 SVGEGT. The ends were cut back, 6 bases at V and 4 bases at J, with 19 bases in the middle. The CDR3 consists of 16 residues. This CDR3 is CASSAGGIYEYNEQFF. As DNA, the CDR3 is TGTGCCAGCAGCGCCGGCGGGATTTACGAATACAATGAGCAGTTCTTC.

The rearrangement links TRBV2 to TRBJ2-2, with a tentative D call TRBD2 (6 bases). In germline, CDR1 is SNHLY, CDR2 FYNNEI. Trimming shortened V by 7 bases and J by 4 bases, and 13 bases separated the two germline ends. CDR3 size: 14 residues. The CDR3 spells CASKSPGGTGELFF. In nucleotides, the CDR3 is TGTGCCAGCAAAAGTCCCGGGGGCACCGGGGAGCTGTTTTTT.

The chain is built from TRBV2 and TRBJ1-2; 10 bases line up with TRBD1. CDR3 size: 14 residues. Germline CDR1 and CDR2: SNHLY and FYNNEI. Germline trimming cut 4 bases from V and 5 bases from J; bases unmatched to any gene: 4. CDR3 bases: TGTGCCAGCAGTGGTCCGGGACAGGGGTATGGCTACACCTTC. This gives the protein CASSGPGQGYGYTF. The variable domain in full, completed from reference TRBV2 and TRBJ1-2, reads EPEVTQTPSHQVTQMGQEVILRCVPISNHLYFYWYRQILGQKVEFLVSFYNNEISEKSEIFDDQFSVERPDGSNFTLKIRSTKLEDSAMYFCASSGPGQGYGYTFGSGTRLTVV.

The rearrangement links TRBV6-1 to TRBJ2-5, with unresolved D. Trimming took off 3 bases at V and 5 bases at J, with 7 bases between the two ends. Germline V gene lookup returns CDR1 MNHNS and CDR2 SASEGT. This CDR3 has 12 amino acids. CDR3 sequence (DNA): TGTGCCAGCAGTGATATACCGGAGACCCAGTACTTC. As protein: CASSDIPETQYF.

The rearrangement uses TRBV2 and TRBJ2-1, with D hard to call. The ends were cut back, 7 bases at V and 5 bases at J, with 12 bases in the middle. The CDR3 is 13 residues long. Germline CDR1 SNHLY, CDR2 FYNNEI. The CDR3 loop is CASTPGRDNEQFF. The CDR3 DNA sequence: TGTGCCAGCACCCCGGGTCGGGACAATGAGCAGTTCTTC.